This TCR beta chain is drawn from a study of CXCR3-negative and CXCR3-positive naive CD8 T cells. Through 5' RACE with UMI labels, the TRB cDNA libraries were prepared. TCRdb reprocessed the 5' RACE reads, with one entry per CDR3 protein and no DNA. This sample's clone table lists more than 35,000 distinct CDR3 sequences. Of note for this clonotype: Its target is unknown.

This CDR3 has 14 residues. The germline V gene has CDR1 MRHNA and CDR2 SNTAGT. Overall study findings and caveats: The level of CXCR3 expression partially decreased after cryopreservation; the majority of assays used fresh PBMCs. Researchers reported similar TRBV-TRBJ usage in naive CXCR3-negative and CXCR3-positive cells, though memory differed.

The specimen sequenced was memory CD8+ T cells from blood. The chain recombines TRBV6-4 with TRBJ1-1; without DNA, the TCRdb call of TRBD1 cannot be checked. The receptor's source is a human donor in good health. Some clones in this sample may be carry-over from other donors' samples. The CDR3 is CASSDGQGNTEAFF.